The T cell receptor (beta chain) under discussion was sequenced for a study of technical replicates of blood from a few donors. The CDR3 covers 15 residues. V lost 5 bases to trimming and J lost 3 bases; unmatched junction nucleotides: 6. CDR1 SGHVS and CDR2 FQNEAQ come from the germline V gene. This clone has only a few counts. Clones were sequenced by immunoSEQ multiplex PCR, and TCRdb holds only the in-frame ones, with some missing. The sample holds tens of thousands of clones, about 94% seen once. This rearrangement joins TRBV7-8 to TRBJ1-5; 8 bases match TRBD1. The TCR sequence derives from a human donor in good health. The sample consisted of T cells isolated from PBMCs. Written as DNA, the CDR3 is TGTGCCAGCAGCGGGACAGGTTTCGCCAATCAGCCCCAGCATTTT. Amino acids: CASSGTGFANQPQHF.